This TCR beta chain was captured in a study of T-cell memory formation after mild COVID-19. For the study at large: TCR clusters showed largely donor specificity.

This clonotype was found a few times. Its antigen is not known. CDR1 DFQATT and CDR2 SNEGSKA come from the germline V gene (reference sequence). V was clipped by 1 base and J by 2 bases; unmatched bases: 8. CDR3 size: 16 residues. TCRdb recomputed calls from the 5' RACE reads with MiXCR, one row per CDR3 protein. The sample lists roughly 370,000 distinct CDR3 sequences; more than 15% were seen once. Study results and caveats: Among contracting clones, CD4+ were mainly CM/EM and CD8+ enriched in EMRA. Specificity for SARS-CoV-2 was not confirmed among the second-wave clones peaking on day 37. CD4/CD8 balance characterized clones contracting day 15 to 85, and CD4+ skew characterized later expanders.

The source material was PBMCs or a T cell subset sorted from them (not recorded which). The clonotype was recovered from a man aged 18 to 29 who had mild COVID-19 (a few samples of this study predate the infection). Cell type and time point are not known. V gene TRBV20-1 combines with J gene TRBJ2-5; 9 nucleotides agree with TRBD2. The CDR3 sequence: CSARGGASGVQETQYF. The CDR3 nucleotides are TGCAGTGCTAGAGGAGGAGCTAGCGGGGTACAAGAGACCCAGTACTTC.